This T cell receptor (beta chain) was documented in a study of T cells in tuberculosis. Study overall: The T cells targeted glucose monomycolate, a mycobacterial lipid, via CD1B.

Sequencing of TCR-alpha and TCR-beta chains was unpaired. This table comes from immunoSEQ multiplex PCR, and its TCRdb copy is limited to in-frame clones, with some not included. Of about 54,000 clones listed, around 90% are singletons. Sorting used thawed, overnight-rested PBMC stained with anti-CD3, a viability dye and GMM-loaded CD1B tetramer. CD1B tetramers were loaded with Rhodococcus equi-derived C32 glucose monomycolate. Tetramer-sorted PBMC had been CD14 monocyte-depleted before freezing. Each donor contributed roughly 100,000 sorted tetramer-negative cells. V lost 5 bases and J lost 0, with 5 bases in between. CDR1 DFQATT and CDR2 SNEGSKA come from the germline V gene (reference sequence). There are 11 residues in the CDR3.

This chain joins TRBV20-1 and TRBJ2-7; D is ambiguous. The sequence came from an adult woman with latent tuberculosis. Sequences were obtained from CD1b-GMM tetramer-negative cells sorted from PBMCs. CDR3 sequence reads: CSAADSYEQYF. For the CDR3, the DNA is TGCAGTGCTGCAGACTCCTACGAGCAGTACTTC.